A single sample is the source of the 11 T cell receptor beta chains below, sequenced in a study of patients and donors after allogeneic stem cell transplantation (dated by TCRdb to the early 2020s). Libraries were constructed by RT-PCR. The instrument given in TCRdb is NextSeq 550. TCRdb took the public reads, trimmed them with fastp at Q25, ran MiXCR for clone calling and kept in-frame beta chains. Each record represents a unique CDR3 protein, reported with the most common genes and DNA among its rows. The sample profile shows 70,000 to 100,000 distinct CDR3 sequences; roughly 4.9% of them were found once. The top ten clones comprise less than 3% of the sample. Sequencing input: blood, either unsorted or a sorted T cell fraction (not recorded which). These receptors all stem from a human donor who was either an allogeneic HSCT recipient or a stem cell or donor lymphocyte infusion donor (not recorded which). It is not recorded whose cells these are; they may come from a transplant donor.

At least ten counts were recorded for this clonotype. The chain uses TRBV19 and TRBJ2-2; TRBD1 aligns across 7 bases. The CDR3 spans 16 residues. Germline assignment: CDR1 LNHDA and CDR2 SQIVND (reference sequence). V gave up 7 bases and J gave up 5 bases; unmatched junction bases: 13. CDR3: CASTNPYRGRTGELFF. The CDR3 nucleotides read TGTGCCAGTACCAACCCGTACAGGGGACGGACCGGGGAGCTGTTTTTT. The full variable domain, in which reference TRBV19 and TRBJ2-2 provide the parts outside the CDR3, is DGGITQSPKYLFRKEGQNVTLSCEQNLNHDAMYWYRQDPGQGLRLIYYSQIVNDFQKGDIAEGYSVSREKKESFPLTVTSAQKNPTAFYLCASTNPYRGRTGELFFGEGSRLTVL.

This clonotype was counted many times. V usage is TRBV29-1 and J usage is TRBJ2-3, with 9 bases lining up with TRBD1. Losses at the gene ends were 7 bases for V and 5 bases for J; bases not matched to a gene: 7. The CDR3 consists of 13 residues. The germline V gene encodes CDR1 SQVTM and CDR2 ANQGSEA. CDR3 amino acids: CSADRGAIDTQYF. In DNA, the CDR3 is TGCAGCGCGGACAGGGGAGCAATAGATACGCAGTATTTT.

This clonotype was observed at least ten times. The J gene is TRBJ2-1, the V gene TRBV11-3; a weak D match, TRBD2 (6 bases). Between the trimmed V and J ends, which lost 2 bases and 2 bases, there was a span of 10 bases. Per the germline V gene, CDR1 is SGHNT and CDR2 is YENEEA. CDR3 length: 15 amino acids. CDR3 sequence: CASSLSSGPYNEQFF. The CDR3 DNA reads as TGTGCCAGCAGCTTAAGTAGCGGCCCCTACAATGAGCAGTTCTTC.

This clonotype was counted only a few times. The V gene is TRBV6-5, the J gene TRBJ1-1; a possible D gene is TRBD1 (5 bases). The CDR3 runs to 13 residues. Trimming took off 2 bases at V and 4 bases at J, with 8 bases between the two ends. Per germline, CDR1 MNHEY and CDR2 SVGAGI. In nucleotides, the CDR3 is TGTGCCAGCAGTTACAGGGGTTCCACTGAAGCTTTCTTT. Amino acids: CASSYRGSTEAFF.

The chain recombines TRBV3-1 with TRBJ1-4; D is ambiguous. This CDR3 comprises 15 residues. V was pared by 8 bases and J by 5 bases, with 18 bases between. Germline values: CDR1 LGHDT, CDR2 YNNKEL (reference sequence). The CDR3 sequence: CASADSGQQNEKLFF. The DNA of the CDR3 is TGTGCCAGCGCGGATAGTGGGCAGCAAAATGAAAAACTGTTTTTT.

The V gene is TRBV24-1, the J gene TRBJ2-7, with 15 bases aligning to TRBD2. In germline, CDR1 is KGHDR, CDR2 SFDVKD. This CDR3 region has 19 residues. V was pared by 2 bases and J by 6 bases, with 13 bases of the junction left unmatched. The CDR3 bases are TGTGCCACCAGTGATTCCGGGACTAGCGGGAGGTTCGCTCTCTCCGAGCAGTACTTC. It encodes CATSDSGTSGRFALSEQYF.

The chain uses TRBV20-1 and TRBJ2-1, with D tentatively TRBD1 (6 bases). Trimming cost V 4 bases and J 3 bases, with 16 bases left between them. Germline V gene sequence: CDR1 DFQATT, CDR2 SNEGSKA (reference sequence). The CDR3 sequence is 15 residues long. Here the CDR3 DNA reads TGCAGTGCTACCGGTGGGGGCAGGGTCTACAATGAGCAGTTCTTC. This sequence encodes CSATGGGRVYNEQFF.

This clonotype has ten or more counts. The rearrangement links TRBV6-1 to TRBJ2-3, with TRBD2 matching 7 bases. The CDR3 extends over 14 amino acids. Germline CDR1 and CDR2: MNHNS and SASEGT. V lost 6 bases, J lost 4 bases, and 7 bases stayed unmatched. The CDR3 is CASRSLAAPDTQYF. In DNA, the CDR3 is TGTGCCAGCAGGAGCCTAGCGGCTCCAGATACGCAGTATTTT.

The table lists this clonotype with many counts. The chain is built from TRBV6-4 and TRBJ2-3; D call uncertain. V lost 3 bases to trimming and J lost 4 bases, with 11 bases between them. The CDR3 contains 14 residues. CDR1 and CDR2 (germline): MRHNA, SNTAGT. CDR3 amino acids: CASSEMVGADTQYF. The CDR3 bases are TGTGCCAGCAGTGAAATGGTCGGTGCAGATACGCAGTATTTT.

This clonotype is medium-sized (0.01 to 0.1%) by share. The chain has TRBV28 and TRBJ1-4, with D unclear. The V gene lost 6 bases and the J gene lost 7 bases, with 9 bases spanning the gap. Germline-derived CDR1 and CDR2 are MDHEN and SYDVKM. This CDR3 region has 12 residues. The CDR3 sequence: CASSDRGEKLFF. The CDR3 DNA is TGTGCCAGCAGCGACCGCGGTGAAAAACTGTTTTTT.

This clonotype was picked up a small number of times. The chain is built from TRBV6-1 and TRBJ2-1, with D maybe TRBD2 (5 bases). Trimming took off 10 bases at V and 1 base at J, with 11 bases between the two ends. This CDR3 has 13 amino acids. The germline gives CDR1 MNHNS, CDR2 SASEGT. This CDR3 is CATQRVSYNEQFF. In DNA form, the CDR3 reads TGTGCCACCCAGAGGGTTTCCTACAATGAGCAGTTCTTC.